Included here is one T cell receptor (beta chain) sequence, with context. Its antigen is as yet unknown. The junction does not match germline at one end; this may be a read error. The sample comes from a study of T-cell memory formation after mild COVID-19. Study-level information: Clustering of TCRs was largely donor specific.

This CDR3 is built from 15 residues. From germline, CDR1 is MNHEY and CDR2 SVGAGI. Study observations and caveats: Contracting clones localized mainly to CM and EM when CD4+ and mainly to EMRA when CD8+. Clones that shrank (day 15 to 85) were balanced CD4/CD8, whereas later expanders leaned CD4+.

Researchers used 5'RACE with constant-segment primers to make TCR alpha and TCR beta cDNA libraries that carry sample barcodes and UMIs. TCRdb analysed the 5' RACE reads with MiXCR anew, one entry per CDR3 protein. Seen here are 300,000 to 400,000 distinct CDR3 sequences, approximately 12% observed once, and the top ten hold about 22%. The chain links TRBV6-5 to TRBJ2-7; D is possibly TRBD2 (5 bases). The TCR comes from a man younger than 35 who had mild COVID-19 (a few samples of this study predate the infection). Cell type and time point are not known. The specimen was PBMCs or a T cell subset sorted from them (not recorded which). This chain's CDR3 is CASSYQGSPSHEQYF. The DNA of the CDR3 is TGTGCCAGCAGTTACCAAGGGAGTCCCTCCCACGAGCAGTACTTC.